This entry concerns a single T cell receptor beta chain. The antigen remains unidentified. The second PCR ran roughly 7 to 12 cycles with a sample-barcoded 5' primer and J-beta primers. TCRdb re-analysed the 5' RACE reads in MiXCR, keeping a single row per CDR3 protein. The sample lists some 700,000 distinct CDR3 sequences; 35% to 45% were seen once. The V gene's germline CDR1 is SGHNT and CDR2 YYREEE (reference sequence). The CDR3 consists of 15 residues. The V and J ends lost 4 bases and 4 bases respectively, with 15 bases between them. The entry originates in a study of blood T cells in healthy people across ages. Background on the study: Researchers report that template switching captured about one barcoded beta molecule per two T cells. Study-level results: The study lacked donor CMV status, which possibly confounded expanded clonotype changes. What prevented conclusive comparison of naive and antigen-experienced cells was that PBMCs were unsorted.

Per sample, a minimum of 7 million PBMCs were isolated. Material: blood. The receptor's source is a woman in her sixties in good health. The rearrangement uses TRBV5-4 and TRBJ1-3; D remains unclear. CDR3 nucleotides: TGTGCCAGCAGCCCCCCGTCCAGTCGAGGAAACACCATATATTTT. Translation: CASSPPSSRGNTIYF.